These T cell receptor beta chains were read from a single sample in a study of cytomegalovirus exposure and HLA in healthy donors. The table came from immunoSEQ multiplex PCR; TCRdb's copy has only in-frame clones and leaves some out. The sample consists of around 280,000 clones, around nine tenths of them appearing once. Material: PBMCs. These receptors originate from a young woman in good health and CMV-seronegative. The CDR3 runs from the conserved cysteine through the conserved F or W. The D gene is left open where the match is weak. Size values are once, few and many counts, or a class for expanded clones, and some rows have none.

>TRBJ1-3|TRBV19|NA|NA
CASLHRMGASGNTIYF
TGTGCCAGTCTCCACCGAATGGGGGCGAGTGGAAACACCATATATTTT
>TRBJ2-5|TRBV19|TRBD1|NA
CASSPGTVQETQYF
TGTGCCAGTAGTCCGGGGACAGTCCAAGAGACCCAGTACTTC
>TRBJ2-1|TRBV7-9|TRBD2|NA
CASSLRDGLADPYEQFF
TGTGCCAGCAGCCTAAGAGACGGACTAGCGGACCCATATGAGCAGTTCTTC
>TRBJ1-1|TRBV5-1|NA|NA
CASSLVGATEAFF
TGCGCCAGCAGCTTGGTAGGGGCCACTGAAGCTTTCTTT
>TRBJ1-1|TRBV6-1|TRBD1|NA
CASRETGTEAFF
TGTGCCAGCAGGGAGACAGGGACTGAAGCTTTCTTT
>TRBJ1-1|TRBV7-9|NA|NA
CASSLGPGGGDAFF
TGTGCCAGCAGCTTAGGGCCAGGTGGGGGGGACGCTTTCTTT
>TRBJ2-7|TRBV6-1|TRBD1|NA
CASSEGQGASYEQYF
TGTGCCAGCAGTGAAGGGCAGGGGGCTAGCTACGAGCAGTACTTC
>TRBJ1-2|TRBV19|NA|NA
CASSSPQGNYGYTF
TGTGCCAGTAGTTCCCCCCAGGGTAACTATGGCTACACCTTC
>TRBJ2-7|TRBV27|NA|NA
CASSFLPQGYEQYF
TGTGCCAGCAGTTTTCTTCCGCAGGGCTACGAGCAGTACTTC
>TRBJ1-6|TRBV25-1|TRBD1|once
CASSDSDRDSSPLHF
TGTGCCAGCAGTGATTCGGACAGGGATAGTTCACCCCTCCACTTT
>TRBJ1-2|TRBV27|NA|NA
CASSFSGVRNYGYTF
TGTGCCAGCAGTTTCTCAGGGGTTAGGAACTATGGCTACACCTTC
>TRBJ1-6|TRBV29-1|NA|NA
CSVGGETQPYYNSPLHF
TGCAGCGTTGGTGGAGAGACCCAGCCTTATTATAATTCACCCCTCCACTTT
>TRBJ2-3|TRBV19|TRBD2|NA
CASSIDGGGAPTDTQYF
TGTGCCAGTAGTATAGATGGCGGGGGGGCCCCCACAGATACGCAGTATTTT
>TRBJ1-1|TRBV5-1|TRBD1|NA
CASSSQGAQSTEAFF
TGCGCCAGCAGCTCACAGGGGGCGCAGAGCACTGAAGCTTTCTTT
>TRBJ2-3|TRBV7-8|TRBD2|NA
CASSSPGTSLLDTQYF
TGTGCCAGCAGCTCACCCGGGACTAGTTTGTTGGATACGCAGTATTTT
>TRBJ2-2|TRBV6-1|NA|NA
CTGGQRATGELFF
TGTACGGGGGGACAACGCGCCACCGGGGAGCTGTTTTTT
>TRBJ1-2|TRBV12-5|NA|NA
CASGLIGGGYGYTF
TGTGCTAGTGGTTTGATTGGGGGCGGCTATGGCTACACCTTC
>TRBJ1-5|TRBV7-8|NA|NA
CASSPRDYSNQPQHF
TGTGCCAGCAGCCCAAGGGACTATAGCAATCAGCCCCAGCATTTT
>TRBJ1-2|TRBV28|TRBD1|NA
CASSPPGTANNYGYTF
TGTGCCAGCAGTCCCCCGGGGACAGCCAACAACTATGGCTACACCTTC
>TRBJ2-1|TRBV4-2|TRBD2|NA
CASSQRGGGEQFF
TGTGCCAGCAGCCAACGCGGGGGTGGTGAGCAGTTCTTC
>TRBJ2-5|TRBV7-6|TRBD2|few
CASRDAGVGLETQYF
TGTGCCAGCAGGGACGCGGGGGTGGGATTAGAGACCCAGTACTTC
>TRBJ1-2|TRBV7-8|NA|NA
CASSPLEAPSYGYTF
TGTGCCAGCAGCCCCCTCGAGGCGCCCAGTTATGGCTACACCTTC
>TRBJ2-3|TRBV9|NA|NA
CASSALVGSTDTQYF
TGTGCCAGCAGCGCCCTAGTCGGTAGCACAGATACGCAGTATTTT
>TRBJ1-4|TRBV2|NA|NA
CASTRGVEKLFF
TGTGCCAGCACCAGGGGTGTCGAAAAACTGTTTTTT
>TRBJ2-3|TRBV10-2|TRBD2|NA
CAVEGAGGSDTQYF
TGCGCCGTTGAGGGAGCCGGGGGGTCGGATACGCAGTATTTT
>TRBJ1-2|TRBV19|TRBD1|NA
CASSIGTGDYGYTF
TGTGCCAGTAGTATAGGGACAGGGGACTATGGCTACACCTTC
>TRBJ2-5|TRBV5-4|TRBD1|NA
CASSYGQGAWEQYF
TGTGCCAGCAGCTACGGACAGGGGGCTTGGGAGCAGTACTTC
>TRBJ1-2|TRBV6-5|TRBD1|NA
CASSLQGEGDGYTF
TGTGCCAGCAGTTTACAGGGGGAGGGAGATGGCTACACCTTC
>TRBJ2-1|TRBV6-4|TRBD2|NA
CASSGSGGADNEQFF
TGTGCCAGCAGTGGTAGCGGGGGGGCGGACAATGAGCAGTTCTTC
>TRBJ2-1|TRBV5-1|NA|NA
CASSLERNNEQFF
TGCGCCAGCAGCTTGGAGAGGAACAATGAGCAGTTCTTC
>TRBJ2-3|TRBV11-2|NA|NA
CASSLDYPDTQYF
TGTGCCAGCAGCTTAGACTACCCAGATACGCAGTATTTT
>TRBJ1-2|TRBV7-8|TRBD1|NA
CASSLGPGQRNGYTF
TGTGCCAGCAGCTTAGGCCCGGGACAGAGAAATGGCTACACCTTC
>TRBJ2-3|TRBV5-6|TRBD2|NA
CASKPLAGGPDTQYF
TGTGCCAGCAAACCTTTAGCGGGGGGGCCTGATACGCAGTATTTT
>TRBJ2-1|TRBV4-1|TRBD2|NA
CASSPPIHLAGGSSEQFF
TGCGCCAGCAGCCCGCCCATTCACCTAGCGGGGGGTTCGAGTGAGCAGTTCTTC
>TRBJ1-5|TRBV2|TRBD1|NA
CASRDRGQQQPQHF
TGTGCCAGCAGGGACAGGGGACAGCAGCAGCCCCAGCATTTT
>TRBJ2-7|TRBV19|NA|NA
CASSQGISSYSEQYF
TGTGCCAGTAGTCAGGGGATCTCCTCCTACTCTGAGCAGTACTTC
>TRBJ1-4|TRBV6-1|NA|NA
CASSERLGFTNEKLFF
TGTGCCAGCAGTGAGAGACTAGGGTTTACTAATGAAAAACTGTTTTTT
>TRBJ2-5|TRBV28|TRBD2|few
CASRPTSGVAQETQYF
TGTGCCAGCAGACCAACTAGCGGGGTTGCGCAAGAGACCCAGTACTTC
>TRBJ1-6|TRBV14|NA|NA
CASSLNPQGLGSPLHF
TGTGCCAGCAGTCTAAACCCGCAGGGGTTGGGCTCACCCCTCCACTTT
>TRBJ2-1|TRBV9|TRBD2|NA
CASSVEMLAVYNEQFF
TGTGCCAGCAGCGTAGAGATGCTAGCGGTATACAATGAGCAGTTCTTC
>TRBJ1-1|TRBV30|NA|NA
CAWSKQVEAFF
TGTGCCTGGAGTAAACAGGTTGAAGCTTTCTTT
>TRBJ1-3|TRBV9|TRBD1|NA
CASSEQGARNTIYF
TGTGCCAGCAGTGAACAGGGGGCTAGAAACACCATATATTTT
>TRBJ1-2|TRBV18|NA|NA
CASSPQGDGYTF
TGTGCCAGCTCACCCCAGGGTGACGGCTACACCTTC